This T cell receptor (beta chain) was captured by sequencing in a study of cytomegalovirus exposure and HLA in healthy donors (dated by TCRdb to 2015 to 2018). Looking at the study overall: According to an earlier analysis of a few hundred of the donors, about 179 million T cells yielded roughly 110 million unique TCR beta sequences and around 280 Gb of sequence data. To predict cytomegalovirus infection status, the study combined high-throughput TCR immunosequencing, statistical association of individual TCRs with disease status, and machine learning. Several DR-DQ haplotypes were treated as single units for association and clustering because of strong linkage in the cohort. In an earlier analysis of 587 of the donors, high-throughput TCR beta sequencing was used to judge whether each TCR beta V gene segment behaved as functional or pseudogenic. Every repertoire in the discovery cohort had been generated on one and the same sequencing platform. Rather than using new phenotypic data, the later analysis identified candidate immune exposures from TCR beta sequences and from how often those sequences occurred across donors. Across some 400 genotyped donors of the cohort, an average of roughly 230,000 unique TCR beta nucleotide sequences per donor were sequenced, and around 19% of those sequences were non-productive. A later genetic analysis used genome-wide SNP genotypes for 398 of the 666 donors, treating that subset as a discovery cohort. A later analysis re-examined previously published TCR beta repertoires from 610 or so donors and added high-resolution HLA genotyping to investigate patterns of TCR occurrence. HLA typing covered class I and class II loci at four-digit resolution. The aim of the study was to test whether cataloging public T cell receptors could identify signatures of past pathogen exposure. Along with the approximately 670-subject first cohort, a separate validation cohort of over a hundred different subjects was used. Among the roughly 370 genotyped donors, more than 70% belonged to the genetic ancestry cluster associated with self-reported Caucasian donors. Approximately 300 gigabases of sequencing data and 70 million to 95 million unique TCR sequences made up an early release that covered over 550 HLA-typed donors. Using immunosequencing, the study profiled T cell repertoires from 640 or so subjects and related those repertoires to cytomegalovirus serostatus. Donor age, sex, ethnicity and CMV serostatus were compiled together with the repertoire data. The number of donors typed differed by locus, with roughly 629-640 for A, B, C, DRB1 and DQB1, around 520 for DQA1, over 600 for DPA1, and some 470 for DPB1.

On this clone itself: The antigen it binds to is not known. Base qualities are missing; no much larger clone stands one base away.

The cohort consisted of 666 healthy bone marrow donors. At the time of sampling, all cohort members were nominally healthy, though unrecorded immune exposures were likely present. CMV serostatus was positive for around 310 and negative for about 50% of the roughly 670 cohort members, and was not recorded for this donor. Every donor gave a peripheral blood sample, and the peripheral blood mononuclear cells from that sample were used for TCR beta sequencing. Genomic DNA extraction from the blood cell samples was performed with the Qiagen DNeasy Blood Extraction Kit. Library prep was done by the immunoSEQ multiplex PCR assay. A mixture of 60 forward primers for TCR Vbeta segments and 13 reverse primers for TCR Jbeta segments was used in the multiplex PCR. A multiplex PCR assay on genomic DNA amplified the CDR3 region of rearranged TCR beta genes. On the Illumina HiSeq System, the amplified TCR beta libraries were sequenced as 87-base-pair reads. The original pipeline was this. Across the roughly 640 repertoires, a later analysis counted tens of millions of unique TCR beta chains, some 11 million of which were shared by at least two donors. A nearest-neighbor algorithm error-corrected the raw reads and collapsed the reads into unique sequences, merging closely related sequences to remove PCR and sequencing errors. V, D and J gene segments were assigned by aligning CDR3 sequences to IMGT reference sequences. Each retained sequence needed at least a six-nucleotide match to both a V gene segment and a J gene segment. Rearrangements were classified as productive when the CDR3 lacked stop codons and remained in frame with V and J, and all other rearrangements were classified as non-productive. Following IMGT convention, CDR3 was defined as the stretch from the second conserved V-encoded cysteine to the conserved J-encoded phenylalanine. The earlier analysis of some 540 of the donors excluded any sequence lacking an unambiguous match to a single V gene segment. In an earlier analysis of 450 to 750 of the donors, a V segment was called functional when productive rearrangements were above 56.7%, and segregating when the standard deviation between donors exceeded 5%. A statistical classification framework was built to diagnose cytomegalovirus status from the catalog of TCR beta chain sequences. V and J gene assignment, in a later analysis, came from comparing TCR nucleotide sequences with IMGT/GENE-DB human TR gene sequences. Using the TCRdist pipeline, a later analysis assigned CDR3 sequences along with most-parsimonious VDJ recombination scenarios. In a later analysis, each TCR beta chain was defined by its CDR3 amino acid sequence together with its V-gene family, and reads without a unique V-gene family were excluded. In a later analysis, around 600 highly shared, low-generation-probability nucleotide sequences were removed to address suspected cross-contamination and a sequencing artifact. For each public chain, a later analysis derived a clonal expansion index from normalized ranks of inferred template counts within each repertoire. In a later analysis, generation probabilities were computed using a VDJ recombination model fitted to out-of-frame rearrangements, and the results were checked against IGoR. In a later analysis, TCR-TCR, TCR-HLA and TCR-CMV co-occurrence was scored with hypergeometric tests, and a repertoire-size bias correction was applied to TCR pairs. False discovery rates were estimated in a later analysis by permuting HLA or CMV assignments 20 times. In a later analysis, co-occurring TCRs were grouped using DBSCAN, with TCRdist sequence similarity added in when clustering inside HLA-allele-positive subsets. Repertoires with fewer than 30,000 or more than 120,000 public chains were left out of co-occurrence clustering, as were four to six repertoires with anomalous nucleotide sharing. The immuneACCESS repertoire file appears here via TCRdb, limited to in-frame rearrangements. These files lack a portion of the clones; in checked studies, under half of the deficit traces to unresolved V genes, and the cause of the others is not known. V, J and clone size are those of that table, while D and trimming were read from the DNA. The sample yields about 150,000 clones; about 68% were counted once. 1.5% to 2% of the sample goes to the ten largest clones.

Taken from the germline V gene (reference sequence), the CDR1 and CDR2 loops are SGHAT and FQDESV. Here V drops 0 bases and J drops 5 bases, and the junction holds 4 bases not matched to any gene. Taken from cysteine to phenylalanine, the CDR3 has 15 residues. Just CDR3 DNA is preserved here, 45 bases in frame from base 1. General conclusions and limits of the study: A group of highly shared sequence variants was considered likely to be a technical artifact of the sequencing pipeline. A later analysis associated about 17,000 TCR beta sequences with specific HLA alleles at a false discovery rate of 0.05. A further reported finding was that TCR beta sequences accurately predicted the HLA-A and HLA-B alleles for most subjects in the first cohort. The study gave a list of 150 to 200 TCR beta chains associated with cytomegalovirus. Compared with the approximately 670-donor mean, donors in an Asian-associated ancestry cluster had fewer N-insertions in productive TCRs, according to a later genetic analysis. In an earlier analysis of more than 500 of the donors, most TCR beta V segments appeared in productive rearrangements about 87% or about 30% of the time, broadly matching IMGT annotations. A few of the identified cytomegalovirus-associated TCR beta chains were confirmed in vitro to be specific for cytomegalovirus antigens. Most CMV-associated TCR beta chains appeared to be HLA-restricted in a later analysis, and the HLA associations seemed to be driven largely by CMV exposure. Because HLA typing was unavailable for some donors at each locus, only the typed subset was used in association tests. Assigning TCR associations to individual alleles was difficult when HLA alleles, especially DR and DQ, strongly co-occurred. Linkage disequilibrium might explain the correlated functional status among segregating V segments, but an unknown experimental factor could not be excluded. The cohort was sequenced for TCR beta chains only, and without alpha or paired-chain data the features that could be detected were limited. While some public TCRs were present in many individuals, most TCR sequences turned up only very rarely across donors. Because the 87-base-pair reads could not distinguish some IMGT-functional V segments, including TRBV6-2 and TRBV6-3, those segments were excluded. In a later analysis, TCR association rates were found to vary across HLA loci, with the most associated TCRs seen for DRB1 alleles and the fewest for HLA-C alleles. A later analysis reported that several top co-occurrence clusters appeared linked to parvovirus B19, influenza, CMV and Epstein-Barr virus. V-gene and J-gene trimming of TCR beta chains was associated with a missense DCLRE1C variant in a later genetic analysis, and the association was replicated in an independent cohort. Cytomegalovirus status was reported to be diagnosed by the classifier with high specificity and sensitivity in both the original and validation cohorts. Because counts were too low, 15 to 20 rarely observed V segments, including chromosome 9 orphons, were excluded from the earlier analysis of several hundred of the donors. CMV serostatus was the only immune exposure information available for the cohort. The authors suggested that the approach could potentially be generalized to other disease states and immunological phenotypes. In a later analysis, HLA-associated TCR beta chains showed more clonal expansion and lower generation probabilities than non-associated chains that were equally common. Sequencing depth was assumed to be roughly uniform across donors in the presence/absence analyses, though that assumption may not hold.

The chain is made from TRBV11-1 and TRBJ2-1, and 7 junctional nucleotides match TRBD2. The sequencing input was PBMCs. This sequence was found in a human donor in good health. In nucleotides, the sequence is TGTGCCAGCAGCTTAGCCGCGGGAGTTGACAATGAGCAGTTCTTC. It specifies CASSLAAGVDNEQFF.